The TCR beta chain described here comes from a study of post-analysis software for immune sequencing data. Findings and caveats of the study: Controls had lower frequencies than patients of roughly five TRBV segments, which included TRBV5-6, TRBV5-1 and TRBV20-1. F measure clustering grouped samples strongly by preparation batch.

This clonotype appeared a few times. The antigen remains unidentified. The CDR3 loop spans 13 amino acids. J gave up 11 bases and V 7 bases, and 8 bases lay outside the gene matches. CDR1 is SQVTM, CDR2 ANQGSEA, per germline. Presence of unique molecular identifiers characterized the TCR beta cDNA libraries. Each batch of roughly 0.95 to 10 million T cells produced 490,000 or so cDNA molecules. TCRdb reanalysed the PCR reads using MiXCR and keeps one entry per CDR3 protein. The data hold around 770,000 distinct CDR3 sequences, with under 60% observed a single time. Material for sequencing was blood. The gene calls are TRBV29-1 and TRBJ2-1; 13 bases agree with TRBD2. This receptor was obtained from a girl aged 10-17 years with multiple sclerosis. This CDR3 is CSAVGTSGIKQFF. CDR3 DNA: TGCAGCGCCGTCGGGACTAGCGGGATAAAGCAGTTCTTC.